Each of the 17 T cell receptor beta chains below was sequenced from the same sample in a study of blood T cells in healthy people across ages. Through a sample-barcoded 5' primer and a J-beta primer mix, a second PCR was run for roughly 7 to 12 cycles. TCRdb used MiXCR to reprocess the 5' RACE reads, holding one entry per CDR3 protein. The table shows about 1.6 million distinct CDR3 sequences, with around 36% occurring only once. Input material: blood. The receptors were sampled from a woman between 25 and 40 years old in good health.

The sample holds a few counts of this clonotype. The chain links TRBV12-5 to TRBJ2-7; a possible D gene is TRBD1 (6 bases). Looked up from germline, CDR1 is LGHNT and CDR2 is FRNRAP. The V end lost 6 bases, the J end lost 6 bases, and 12 bases lay between the germline ends. The CDR3 spans 12 residues. The chain's CDR3 is CASGRFRGEQYF. CDR3 nucleotide sequence: TGTGCTAGTGGCCGATTCAGGGGCGAGCAGTACTTC.

This clonotype has a handful of counts. The CDR3 DNA reads as TGCGCCAGCAGCCCCCAGGGGCGTGATCAGCCCCAGCATTTT. Encoded protein: CASSPQGRDQPQHF. This chain links TRBV10-2 with TRBJ1-5, with D possibly TRBD1 on 6 matching bases. V lost 6 bases and J 5 bases, leaving 14 bases between the germline ends. The CDR3 runs 14 residues. Germline lookup yields CDR1 WSHSY and CDR2 SAAADI.

The rearrangement uses TRBV3-1 and TRBJ2-5, with TRBD2 identical over 14 bases. The CDR3 sequence is 15 residues long. CDR1 and CDR2 from the germline V gene are LGHDT and YNNKEL (reference sequence). With 8 bases clipped from V and 11 bases from J, the junction kept 13 bases outside the gene matches. The CDR3 loop reads CASGSPGLAGAGQYF. CDR3 DNA sequence: TGTGCCAGCGGTTCTCCGGGACTAGCGGGAGCCGGGCAGTACTTC.

As DNA, the CDR3 is TGTGCCAGCAGCCCCTATAGTGTAGCGGGAGATCGCAACGAGCAGTACTTC. Protein sequence: CASSPYSVAGDRNEQYF. This chain connects TRBV3-1 to TRBJ2-7, with 9 bases matching TRBD2. Germline values: CDR1 LGHDT, CDR2 YNNKEL (reference sequence). This CDR3 comprises 17 residues. Unmatched junction bases numbered 15, after V lost 4 bases and J lost 5 bases.

J is TRBJ1-1 and V is TRBV5-6; maybe TRBD1 (5 bases). V was cut by 2 bases and J by 7 bases, with 15 bases left in between. Germline V gene lookup returns CDR1 SGHDT and CDR2 YYEEEE. This CDR3 has 14 amino acids. Here the CDR3 DNA reads TGTGCCAGCAGCTTCGGGACGGATTCGAATGAAGCTTTCTTT. Amino acids: CASSFGTDSNEAFF.

This chain connects TRBV7-3 to TRBJ2-2; no reliable D call. Trimming removed 4 bases from V and 6 bases from J, with 12 bases in between. CDR1 and CDR2 from the germline V gene are SGHTA and FQGTGA. CDR3 length: 14 residues. The CDR3 is CASSSAARPGELFF. The CDR3, as DNA: TGTGCCAGCAGCTCAGCAGCACGCCCCGGGGAGCTGTTTTTT.

This clonotype was counted between two and nine times. The V call is TRBV6-1, the J call TRBJ2-7; D perhaps matches TRBD2 (5 bases). Germline V CDR1 and CDR2: MNHNS, SASEGT. The V end lost 6 bases, the J end lost 2 bases, and 11 bases lay between the germline ends. This CDR3 contains 13 residues. As DNA, the CDR3 is TGTGCCAGCAGGGAGGATGGAACCTACGAGCAGTACTTC. Translation: CASREDGTYEQYF.

The rearrangement uses TRBV6-6 and TRBJ2-1; TRBD2 matches at 9 bases. The CDR3 has 16 amino acids. Germline V gene data show CDR1 as MNHNY and CDR2 as SVGAGI (reference sequence). V was clipped by 6 bases and J by 6 bases; unmatched bases: 12. CDR3 amino acids: CASSPRASGDCNEQFF. The DNA of the CDR3 is TGTGCCAGCAGCCCGCGGGCTAGCGGGGACTGCAATGAGCAGTTCTTC.

V gene TRBV4-1 combines with J gene TRBJ2-7; 9 nucleotides align to TRBD1. V trimming: 5 bases; J trimming: 3 bases; junction bases outside the gene matches: 11. Per germline, CDR1 MGHRA and CDR2 YSYEKL. This CDR3 comprises 16 residues. CDR3 DNA sequence: TGCGCCAGCAGCTCAGACAGTCCGGGACAGGGCTACGAGCAGTACTTC. Protein sequence: CASSSDSPGQGYEQYF.

The chain is built from TRBV6-2 or TRBV6-3 and TRBJ2-1; D gene unclear. The CDR3 loop spans 14 amino acids. The V and J ends lost 1 base and 8 bases respectively, with 12 bases between them. Germline-derived CDR1 and CDR2 are MNHEY and SVGEGT. The CDR3 sequence is CASSYLVPKDEQFF. The CDR3 DNA reads as TGTGCCAGCAGTTACTTGGTGCCCAAGGATGAGCAGTTCTTC.

The chain joins TRBV28 to TRBJ2-5; 11 positions agree with TRBD1. CDR1 and CDR2 (germline): MDHEN, SYDVKM. Losses at the gene ends were 6 bases for V and 4 bases for J; bases not matched to a gene: 13. This CDR3 region has 17 residues. CDR3: CASSPFRGTGGSETQYF. The CDR3 nucleotides are TGTGCCAGCAGCCCATTCCGGGGGACAGGGGGGTCAGAGACCCAGTACTTC.

V gene TRBV6-5 combines with J gene TRBJ2-2; no reliable D call. CDR1 is MNHEY, CDR2 SVGAGI, per germline. Trimming removed 6 bases at V and 2 bases at J, with 22 bases between. The CDR3 loop spans 18 amino acids. The CDR3 sequence: CASSYTETQIPNTGELFF. In DNA form, the CDR3 reads TGTGCCAGCAGCTACACCGAGACACAAATACCAAACACCGGGGAGCTGTTTTTT.

This clonotype turned up a few times. The V and J genes are TRBV20-1 and TRBJ2-3, with 12 bases that match TRBD2. CDR1 and CDR2 (germline): DFQATT, SNEGSKA (reference sequence). The V gene end was trimmed by 6 bases and the J gene end by 8 bases; junction bases not matched to a gene: 9. The CDR3 loop spans 14 amino acids. This CDR3 is CSALAGGPKTTQYF. CDR3 nucleotides: TGCAGTGCCCTAGCGGGGGGGCCAAAGACTACGCAGTATTTT.

The V and J genes are TRBV20-1 and TRBJ1-1; D unclear. CDR1 and CDR2 from the germline V gene are DFQATT and SNEGSKA (reference sequence). The CDR3 extends over 12 amino acids. The CDR3 sequence: CSVRAWNTEAFF. CDR3 in DNA: TGCAGCGTTCGGGCATGGAACACTGAAGCTTTCTTT.

Note on this clonotype: Sequence at one end of the junction differs from germline and may be a read error. The CDR3 loop reads CASSQLSGPSTYERYF. DNA for the CDR3: TGCGCCAGCAGCCAACTGAGCGGGCCGTCCACCTACGAGCGGTACTTC. The genes are TRBV4-1 and TRBJ2-7, with a weak D call TRBD2 (6 bases). The CDR3 sequence is 16 residues long. The V gene's germline CDR1 is MGHRA and CDR2 YSYEKL.

The rearrangement uses TRBV4-1 and TRBJ2-7; TRBD2 might be the D (6 bases). This CDR3 spans 15 amino acids. The germline V and J ends were trimmed by 6 bases and 9 bases, with 24 bases remaining between them. Germline CDR1 and CDR2: MGHRA and YSYEKL. CDR3 protein: CASSHPGTLPQGQYF. The CDR3 nucleotides are TGCGCCAGCAGTCACCCAGGGACTCTTCCCCAGGGGCAGTACTTC.

This clonotype was seen more than once but under ten times. The J gene is TRBJ2-7, the V gene TRBV20-1; 9 bases agree with TRBD1. The CDR3 covers 14 residues. V shed 0 bases, J shed 4 bases, and the junction held 4 bases outside the gene matches. Germline V gene lookup returns CDR1 DFQATT and CDR2 SNEGSKA (reference sequence). CDR3 amino acids: CSARDTGGGYEQYF. CDR3 DNA sequence: TGCAGTGCTAGAGATACAGGGGGCGGTTACGAGCAGTACTTC.